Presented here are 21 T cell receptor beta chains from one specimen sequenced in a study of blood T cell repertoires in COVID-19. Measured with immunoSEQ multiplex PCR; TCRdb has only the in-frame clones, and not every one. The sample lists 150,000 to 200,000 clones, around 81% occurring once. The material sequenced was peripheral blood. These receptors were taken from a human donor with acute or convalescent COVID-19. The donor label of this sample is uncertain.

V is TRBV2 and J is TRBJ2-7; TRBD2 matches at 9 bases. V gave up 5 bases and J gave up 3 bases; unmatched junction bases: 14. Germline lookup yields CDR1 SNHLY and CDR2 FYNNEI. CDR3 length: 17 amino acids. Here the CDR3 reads CASSLLGAGGGNYEQYF. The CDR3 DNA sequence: TGTGCCAGCAGTCTCCTCGGGGCGGGAGGGGGGAACTACGAGCAGTACTTC. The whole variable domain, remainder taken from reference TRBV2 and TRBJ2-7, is EPEVTQTPSHQVTQMGQEVILRCVPISNHLYFYWYRQILGQKVEFLVSFYNNEISEKSEIFDDQFSVERPDGSNFTLKIRSTKLEDSAMYFCASSLLGAGGGNYEQYFGPGTRLTVT.

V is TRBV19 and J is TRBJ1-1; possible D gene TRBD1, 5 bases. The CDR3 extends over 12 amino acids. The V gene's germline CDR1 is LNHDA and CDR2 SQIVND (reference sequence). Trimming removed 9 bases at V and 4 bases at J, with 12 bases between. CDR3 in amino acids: CASSRDSTEAFF. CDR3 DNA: TGTGCCAGCAGCAGGGATTCCACTGAAGCTTTCTTT.

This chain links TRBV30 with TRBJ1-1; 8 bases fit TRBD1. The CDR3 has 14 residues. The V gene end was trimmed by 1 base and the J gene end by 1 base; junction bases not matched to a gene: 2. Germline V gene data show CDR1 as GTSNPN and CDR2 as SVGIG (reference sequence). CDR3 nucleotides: TGTGCCTGGAGTGAGGGACAGGAGAACACTGAAGCTTTCTTT. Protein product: CAWSEGQENTEAFF.

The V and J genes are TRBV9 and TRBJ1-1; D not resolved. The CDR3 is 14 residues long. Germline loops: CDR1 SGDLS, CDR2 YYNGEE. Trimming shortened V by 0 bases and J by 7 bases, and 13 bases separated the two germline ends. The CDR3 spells CASSVGAEQGEAFF. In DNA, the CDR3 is TGTGCCAGCAGCGTAGGAGCGGAACAAGGTGAAGCTTTCTTT. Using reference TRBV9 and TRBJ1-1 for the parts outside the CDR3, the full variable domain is DSGVTQTPKHLITATGQRVTLRCSPRSGDLSVYWYQQSLDQGLQFLIQYYNGEERAKGNILERFSAQQFPDLHSELNLSSLELGDSALYFCASSVGAEQGEAFFGQGTRLTVV.

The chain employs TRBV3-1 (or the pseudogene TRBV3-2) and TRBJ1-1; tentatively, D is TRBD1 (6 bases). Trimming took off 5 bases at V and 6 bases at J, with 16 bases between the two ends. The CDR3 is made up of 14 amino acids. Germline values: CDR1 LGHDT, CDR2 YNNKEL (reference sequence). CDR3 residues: CASSVRGAGAEAFF. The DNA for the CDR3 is TGTGCCAGCAGCGTAAGAGGGGCAGGGGCTGAAGCTTTCTTT.

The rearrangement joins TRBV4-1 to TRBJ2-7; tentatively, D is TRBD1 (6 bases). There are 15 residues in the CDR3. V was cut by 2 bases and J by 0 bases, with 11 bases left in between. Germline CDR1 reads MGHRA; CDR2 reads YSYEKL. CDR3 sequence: CASSQTQDSSYEQYF. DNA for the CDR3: TGCGCCAGCAGCCAAACGCAGGACAGCTCCTACGAGCAGTACTTC.

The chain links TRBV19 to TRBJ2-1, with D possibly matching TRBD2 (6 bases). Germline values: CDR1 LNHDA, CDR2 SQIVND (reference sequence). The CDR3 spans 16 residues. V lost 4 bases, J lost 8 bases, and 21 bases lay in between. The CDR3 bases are TGTGCCAGTAGTAAAGAAGGGAGGACGGGACCGGATGAGCAGTTCTTC. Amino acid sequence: CASSKEGRTGPDEQFF.

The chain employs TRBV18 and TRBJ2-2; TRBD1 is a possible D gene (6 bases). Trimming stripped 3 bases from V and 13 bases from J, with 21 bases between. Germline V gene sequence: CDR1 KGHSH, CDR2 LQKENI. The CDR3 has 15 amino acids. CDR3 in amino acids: CASSPATGLLSGLFF. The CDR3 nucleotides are TGTGCCAGCTCACCCGCAACAGGGCTTTTATCCGGGCTGTTTTTT.

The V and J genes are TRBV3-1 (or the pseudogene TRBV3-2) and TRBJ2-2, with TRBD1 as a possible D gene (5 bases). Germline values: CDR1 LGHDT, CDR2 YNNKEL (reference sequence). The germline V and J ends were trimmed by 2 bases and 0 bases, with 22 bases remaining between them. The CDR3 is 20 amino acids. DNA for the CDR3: TGTGCCAGCAGCCAAAGCGCAATACAGGTTCAAGCTACGAACACCGGGGAGCTGTTTTTT. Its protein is CASSQSAIQVQATNTGELFF.

The chain's CDR3 is CASSVEISGAGSTDTQYF. In nucleotides, the CDR3 is TGTGCCAGCAGCGTAGAAATTAGCGGGGCAGGTAGCACAGATACGCAGTATTTT. The rearrangement links TRBV9 to TRBJ2-3; 8 nucleotides align to TRBD2. This CDR3 spans 18 amino acids. Germline V gene lookup returns CDR1 SGDLS and CDR2 YYNGEE. The V gene end was trimmed by 0 bases and the J gene end by 0 bases; junction bases not matched to a gene: 9.

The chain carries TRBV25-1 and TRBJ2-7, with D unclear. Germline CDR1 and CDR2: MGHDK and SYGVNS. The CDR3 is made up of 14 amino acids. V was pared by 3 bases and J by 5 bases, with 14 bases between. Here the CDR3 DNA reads TGTGCCAGCAGTGACGTTGGCGGAGTGGACGAGCAGTACTTC. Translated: CASSDVGGVDEQYF.

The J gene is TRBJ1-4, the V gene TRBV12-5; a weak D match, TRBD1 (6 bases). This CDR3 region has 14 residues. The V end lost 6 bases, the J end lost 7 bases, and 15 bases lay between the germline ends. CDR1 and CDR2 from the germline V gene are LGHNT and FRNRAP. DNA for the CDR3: TGTGCTAGTGGCGCTACAGGGTCCTCTGAAAAACTGTTTTTT. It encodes CASGATGSSEKLFF.

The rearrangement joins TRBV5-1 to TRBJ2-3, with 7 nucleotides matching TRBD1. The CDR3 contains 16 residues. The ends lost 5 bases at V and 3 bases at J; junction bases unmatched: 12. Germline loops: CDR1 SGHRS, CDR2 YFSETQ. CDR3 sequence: CASSRDSRSSTDTQYF. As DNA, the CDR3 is TGCGCCAGCAGTCGGGACAGCCGATCATCTACAGATACGCAGTATTTT.

The CDR3 region has the DNA TGTGCCTGGAGTTTACCACAGGGGGCGCGCAATTCACCCCTCCACTTT. Translation gives CAWSLPQGARNSPLHF. The chain uses TRBV30 and TRBJ1-6, with 9 bases matching TRBD1. The CDR3 sequence is 16 residues long. With 2 bases clipped from V and 7 bases from J, the junction kept 9 bases outside the gene matches. Looked up from germline, CDR1 is GTSNPN and CDR2 is SVGIG (reference sequence). Full variable domain (outside the CDR3, taken from reference TRBV30 and TRBJ1-6): SQTIHQWPATLVQPVGSPLSLECTVEGTSNPNLYWYRQAAGRGLQLLFYSVGIGQISSEVPQNLSASRPQDRQFILSSKKLLLSDSGFYLCAWSLPQGARNSPLHFGNGTRLTVT.

CDR3 sequence: CASSDMGGYTF. As DNA, the CDR3 is TGTGCCAGCAGTGACATGGGCGGCTACACCTTC. V and J are TRBV6-2 or TRBV6-3 and TRBJ1-2, with no clear D. The germline V gene has CDR1 MNHEY and CDR2 SVGEGT. Trimming took 5 bases from V and 8 from J, leaving 9 bases between them. This CDR3 is 11 amino acids long.

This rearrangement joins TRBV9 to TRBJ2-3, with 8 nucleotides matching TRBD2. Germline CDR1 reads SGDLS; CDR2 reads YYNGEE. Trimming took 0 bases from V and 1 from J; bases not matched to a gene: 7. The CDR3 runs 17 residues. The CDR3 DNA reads TGTGCCAGCAGCGTAGCTTGGGGAGCGGGGGGCACAGATACGCAGTATTTT. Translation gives CASSVAWGAGGTDTQYF.

CDR3 sequence reads: CASSYRGFRGTSPLHF. CDR3 nucleotides: TGTGCCAGCAGCTACCGGGGTTTCAGGGGTACTTCACCCCTCCACTTT. This rearrangement joins TRBV5-6 to TRBJ1-6; perhaps TRBD1 as D (6 bases). Trimming took 3 bases from V and 9 from J, leaving 19 bases between them. The CDR3 runs to 16 residues. The germline gives CDR1 SGHDT, CDR2 YYEEEE.

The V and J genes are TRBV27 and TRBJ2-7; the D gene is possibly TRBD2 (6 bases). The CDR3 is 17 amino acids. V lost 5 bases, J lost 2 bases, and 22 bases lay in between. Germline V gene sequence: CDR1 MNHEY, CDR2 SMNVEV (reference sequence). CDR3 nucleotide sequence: TGTGCCAGCAGTGGCTCTATAGAGCGGGCAGCCCCCTACGAGCAGTACTTC. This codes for CASSGSIERAAPYEQYF.

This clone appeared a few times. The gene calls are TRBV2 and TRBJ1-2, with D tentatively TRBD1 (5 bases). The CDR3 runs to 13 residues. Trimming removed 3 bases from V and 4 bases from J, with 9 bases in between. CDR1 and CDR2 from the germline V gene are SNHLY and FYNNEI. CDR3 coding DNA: TGTGCCAGCAGTGACAGGGTAAGCTATGGCTACACCTTC. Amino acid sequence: CASSDRVSYGYTF.

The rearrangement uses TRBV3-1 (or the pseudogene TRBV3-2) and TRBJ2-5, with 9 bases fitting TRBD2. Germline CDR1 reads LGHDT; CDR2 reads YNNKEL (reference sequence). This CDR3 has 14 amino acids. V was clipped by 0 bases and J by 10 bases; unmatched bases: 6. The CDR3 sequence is CASSQEWAGGDQYF. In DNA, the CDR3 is TGTGCCAGCAGCCAAGAATGGGCGGGAGGGGACCAGTACTTC.

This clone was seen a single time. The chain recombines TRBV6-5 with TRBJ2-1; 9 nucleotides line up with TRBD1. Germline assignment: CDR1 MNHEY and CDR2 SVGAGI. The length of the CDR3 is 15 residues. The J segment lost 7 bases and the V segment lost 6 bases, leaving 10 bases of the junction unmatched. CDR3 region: CASRSLSTGGNEQFF. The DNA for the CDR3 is TGTGCCAGCAGGAGCCTGTCGACAGGGGGAAATGAGCAGTTCTTC.